Each of the 21 T cell receptor beta chains below was sequenced from the same sample in a study of identical twins. TCRdb redid the calling of the 5' RACE reads with MiXCR, one entry per CDR3 protein. The table includes 700,000 to 950,000 distinct CDR3 sequences, around 12% detected once. A further study also used this sample, focusing on yellow fever vaccine responses in identical twins.

The specimen sequenced was PBMCs. These receptors were collected from a woman younger than 30 in good health.

This clonotype appeared a few times. The rearrangement joins TRBV12-5 to TRBJ2-1, with a possible D match to TRBD2 (6 bases). This CDR3 spans 14 amino acids. V lost 3 bases to trimming and J lost 9 bases, with 15 bases between them. CDR1 and CDR2 (germline): LGHNT, FRNRAP. The CDR3 DNA follows: TGTGCTAGTGGTTTCGGAGGGATTGTTTTTGAGCAGTTCTTC. Protein sequence: CASGFGGIVFEQFF.

Turning to this clonotype: This could be a read error, since a much larger clone is one nucleotide away. Without the conserved terminal phenylalanine or tryptophan, this CDR3 likely stems from a read error. The chain carries TRBV24-1 and TRBJ1-4; 8 positions agree with TRBD1. Germline values: CDR1 KGHDR, CDR2 SFDVKD. CDR3 length equals 16 residues. V shed 3 bases and J 2 bases; nucleotides not matched to a gene: 4. CDR3 sequence reads: CATSDPRTGTNEKLFI. For the CDR3, the DNA is TGTGCCACCAGTGATCCTCGGACAGGGACTAATGAAAAACTGTTTATT.

This clonotype came up a few times. V and J are TRBV27 and TRBJ1-5, with no clear D. Germline V lookup: CDR1 MNHEY, CDR2 SMNVEV (reference sequence). The CDR3 totals 15 residues. With 5 bases removed from V and 2 bases from J, the gap between germline ends came to 13 bases. The CDR3 sequence: CASSPFGFRNQPQHF. The CDR3 DNA reads TGTGCCAGCAGTCCCTTCGGGTTTCGCAATCAGCCCCAGCATTTT.

The V gene is TRBV4-1, the J gene TRBJ2-1; 8 positions match TRBD2. The CDR3 length is 17 residues. The V and J ends lost 1 base and 1 base, in that order; junction bases with no gene match: 6. The germline V gene encodes CDR1 MGHRA and CDR2 YSYEKL. The CDR3 DNA is TGCGCCAGCAGCCAAGCTTATAGCGGGATATCCTACAATGAGCAGTTCTTC. The encoded protein is CASSQAYSGISYNEQFF.

V usage is TRBV20-1 and J usage is TRBJ2-7; 7 bases are a match to TRBD1. J gave up 3 bases and V 6 bases, and 8 bases lay outside the gene matches. Germline CDR1 DFQATT, CDR2 SNEGSKA (reference sequence). This CDR3 spans 13 amino acids. CDR3 region: CSAEGQFGYEQYF. The DNA of the CDR3 is TGCAGTGCCGAGGGACAGTTTGGCTACGAGCAGTACTTC.

The chain joins TRBV18 to TRBJ2-1; TRBD1 might be the D (5 bases). CDR1 and CDR2 (germline): KGHSH, LQKENI. V was trimmed by 4 bases and J by 2 bases, leaving 12 bases between them. The CDR3 has 15 amino acids. The CDR3 bases are TGTGCCAGCTCACTCTCGACAGTAACCTACAATGAGCAGTTCTTC. It specifies CASSLSTVTYNEQFF. The full variable domain, completed using reference TRBV18 and TRBJ2-1, is NAGVMQNPRHLVRRRGQEARLRCSPMKGHSHVYWYRQLPEEGLKFMVYLQKENIIDESGMPKERFSAEFPKEGPSILRIQQVVRGDSAAYFCASSLSTVTYNEQFFGPGTRLTVL.

The CDR3 nucleotides read TGTGCCAGCAGCCGTAGACCGGGTGCTGAGCAGTTCTTC. Translating it yields CASSRRPGAEQFF. The V call is TRBV3-1, the J call TRBJ2-1; no definite D call. Germline V CDR1 and CDR2: LGHDT, YNNKEL (reference sequence). This CDR3 has 13 amino acids. V shed 4 bases and J shed 9 bases, with 13 bases lying between them.

The gene calls are TRBV12-3 or TRBV12-4 and TRBJ1-5; D uncertain. The CDR3 is 13 amino acids. V gave up 6 bases and J gave up 0 bases, with 6 bases separating them. CDR3 sequence (DNA): TGTGCCAGCAGGACCCATAGCAATCAGCCCCAGCATTTT. Protein sequence: CASRTHSNQPQHF.

This clonotype was observed a handful of times. V gene TRBV7-9 combines with J gene TRBJ2-5, with D hard to call. In germline, CDR1 is SEHNR, CDR2 FQNEAQ (reference sequence). V dropped 3 bases and J dropped 1 base, with 15 bases sitting between them. The CDR3 loop spans 16 amino acids. CDR3 sequence (DNA): TGTGCCAGCAGCTTTGAGACGCGACCGACCCAAGAGACCCAGTACTTC. Translation: CASSFETRPTQETQYF.

Only a few counts were recorded for this clonotype. The rearrangement joins TRBV5-1 to TRBJ2-7; D might be TRBD1 (8 bases). The germline V and J ends were trimmed by 0 bases and 2 bases, with 15 bases remaining between them. CDR3 length equals 16 residues. Germline V lookup: CDR1 SGHRS, CDR2 YFSETQ. The CDR3 bases are TGCGCCAGCAGCTTGGCGGGGGGACAGGCCACCTACGAGCAGTACGTC. Translating gives CASSLAGGQATYEQYV.

The rearrangement links TRBV12-3 or TRBV12-4 to TRBJ2-3; TRBD2 matches 7 bases. This CDR3 has 20 amino acids. J was trimmed by 0 bases and V by 5 bases; bases with no gene match: 20. The CDR3 DNA reads TGTGCCAGCAGTCCCGGAGTGGGGCGGGAGTACGTGACTAGCACAGATACGCAGTATTTT. Translation gives CASSPGVGREYVTSTDTQYF.

This clonotype was counted at least ten times. V is TRBV12-3 or TRBV12-4 and J is TRBJ2-3, with 16 bases fitting TRBD2. After removal of 4 bases from V and 6 bases from J, the junction contained 4 bases not matched to a gene. The CDR3 length is 16 residues. The CDR3 reads CASSSGTSGGADTQYF. CDR3 nucleotide sequence: TGTGCCAGCAGTTCCGGGACTAGCGGGGGGGCGGATACGCAGTATTTT.

This clonotype appeared a few times. This rearrangement joins TRBV9 to TRBJ1-2; the D gene is possibly TRBD1 (6 bases). Germline V gives CDR1 SGDLS, CDR2 YYNGEE. This CDR3 region has 14 residues. The V gene lost 0 bases and the J gene lost 3 bases, with 9 bases spanning the gap. The CDR3 loop is CASSVGGADYGYTF. The CDR3, as DNA: TGTGCCAGCAGCGTAGGGGGGGCTGACTATGGCTACACCTTC.

Details on this clonotype: One end of the junction does not line up with germline, which may come from a read error. The chain recombines TRBV3-1 with TRBJ2-5, with D hard to call. CDR1 is LGHDT and CDR2 is YNNKEL in the germline V gene (reference sequence). This CDR3 has 17 amino acids. The CDR3 DNA reads TGTGCCAGCAGCCAAGATCTCGGTTTCCAGGTCGGAGAGACCCTGTACTTC. Translated: CASSQDLGFQVGETLYF.

This chain uses TRBV5-1 with TRBJ2-1; the match to TRBD2 covers 12 bases. Germline V gene lookup returns CDR1 SGHRS and CDR2 YFSETQ. CDR3 length: 14 residues. V shed 1 base and J 9 bases; nucleotides not matched to a gene: 2. CDR3 residues: CASSLPSGGGEQFF. The CDR3 bases are TGCGCCAGCAGCTTGCCTAGCGGGGGGGGTGAGCAGTTCTTC. The variable domain in full, completed from reference TRBV5-1 and TRBJ2-1, reads KAGVTQTPRYLIKTRGQQVTLSCSPISGHRSVSWYQQTPGQGLQFLFEYFSETQRNKGNFPGRFSGRQFSNSRSEMNVSTLELGDSALYLCASSLPSGGGEQFFGPGTRLTVL.

This chain joins TRBV29-1 and TRBJ2-1, with 7 nucleotides matching TRBD2. The CDR3 has 15 residues. The germline gives CDR1 SQVTM, CDR2 ANQGSEA. After removal of 3 bases from V and 3 bases from J, the junction contained 8 bases not matched to a gene. This chain's CDR3 is CSVDPSGSFYNEQFF. The DNA of the CDR3 is TGCAGCGTTGACCCTAGCGGAAGTTTCTACAATGAGCAGTTCTTC.

The chain employs TRBV12-3 or TRBV12-4 and TRBJ1-1, with a possible D match to TRBD1 (5 bases). Trimming pared 4 bases from V and 1 base from J, leaving 16 bases between. The CDR3 covers 16 residues. In DNA, the CDR3 is TGTGCCAGCAGTTGGGGCCCGGTGGCGGGGAACACTGAAGCTTTCTTT. Translation gives CASSWGPVAGNTEAFF.

This clonotype was detected a few times. This chain links TRBV5-6 with TRBJ2-1; 10 positions match TRBD2. There are 16 residues in the CDR3. Germline lookup yields CDR1 SGHDT and CDR2 YYEEEE. With V trimmed by 1 base and J by 8 bases, 9 bases remained unmatched. CDR3 region: CASSLFLAGASYEQFF. The CDR3, as DNA: TGTGCCAGCAGCTTGTTTCTAGCGGGGGCTTCCTATGAGCAGTTCTTC.

This clonotype was detected many times. The gene calls are TRBV2 and TRBJ1-5; tentative D call: TRBD1 (5 bases). The CDR3 contains 15 residues. Germline V CDR1 and CDR2: SNHLY, FYNNEI. With 4 bases removed from V and 5 bases from J, the gap between germline ends came to 15 bases. Here the CDR3 DNA reads TGTGCCAGCAGTGGTGTCGCAGGGATCGATCAGCCCCAGCATTTT. Amino acid sequence: CASSGVAGIDQPQHF.

The sample holds a few counts of this clonotype. This rearrangement joins TRBV15 to TRBJ2-5, with 7 bases identical to TRBD2. CDR1 and CDR2 from the germline V gene are LNHNV and YYDKDF (reference sequence). Trimming cost V 0 bases and J 1 base; bases outside gene matches: 8. The CDR3 extends over 17 amino acids. The CDR3 DNA is TGTGCCACCAGCAGAGATGGGGAAGCGGGGAGCCAAGAGACCCAGTACTTC. Protein: CATSRDGEAGSQETQYF.

The chain uses TRBV7-9 and TRBJ2-7; D uncertain. Germline CDR1 is SEHNR and CDR2 is FQNEAQ (reference sequence). The CDR3 is 13 amino acids. Here the CDR3 reads CASSRGESNEQYV. For the CDR3, the DNA is TGTGCTTCCTCTCGAGGAGAGTCTAACGAGCAGTACGTC.